This T cell receptor beta chain came from a study of OX40 agonist ivuxolimab in advanced cancers. Study information: An agonistic anti-OX40 (CD134) antibody, ivuxolimab, was used to treat the patients. Patients in dose escalation had liver, melanoma, kidney or head and neck cancers.

The CDR3 is made up of 14 amino acids. CDR1 and CDR2 (germline): SNHLY, FYNNEI. Sequencing was performed with immunoSEQ multiplex PCR; in TCRdb, only in-frame clones are kept and a portion is missing. The sample has 80,000 or so clones; 90% are singletons. The study, taken as a whole, reports: The study found that CD8+ T cells averaged more expanded clones than CD4+.

With respect to this clone: Its matching antigen is unknown. Its ends do not fully match the called genes, so a read error is possible.

The chain employs TRBV2 and TRBJ2-3, with D possibly matching TRBD1 (6 bases). Sequences were derived from CD4+ or CD8+ T cells sorted from blood, sampled in a trial of the OX40 agonist ivuxolimab. The receptor was isolated from an adult with an advanced solid tumor such as melanoma, head and neck, liver or kidney cancer. CDR3 protein: CASSGIGGGDMQYF. In DNA form, the CDR3 reads TGTGCCAGCAGCGGGATAGGGGGTGGAGATATGCAGTATTTT.